These 6 T cell receptor beta chains came from one sample sequenced in a study of blood T cell repertoires in COVID-19. Profiled with immunoSEQ multiplex PCR; TCRdb holds only in-frame clones, not every one. This table holds roughly 220,000 clones, 84% found once. Material for sequencing was peripheral blood. These receptors all come from a man aged 25 to 45 with active or convalescent COVID-19.

This chain uses TRBV5-6 with TRBJ2-7; 8 bases are a match to TRBD1. V dropped 4 bases and J dropped 4; count of bases not matched to a gene: 10. CDR1 is SGHDT, CDR2 YYEEEE, per germline. The CDR3 loop spans 15 amino acids. As DNA, the CDR3 is TGTGCCAGCAGCCTCGGTCCGGGACAGGTGTACGAGCAGTACTTC. Translating gives CASSLGPGQVYEQYF.

There are a few counts of this clone. The rearrangement uses TRBV5-6 and TRBJ2-3; a weak D match, TRBD2 (5 bases). V lost 0 bases to trimming and J lost 9 bases, with 11 bases between them. In germline, CDR1 is SGHDT, CDR2 YYEEEE. The CDR3 loop spans 13 amino acids. CDR3 region: CASSLAGEHTQYF. In DNA form, the CDR3 reads TGTGCCAGCAGCTTGGCCGGGGAACACACGCAGTATTTT.

The J gene is TRBJ2-3, the V gene TRBV30; D is possibly TRBD2 (7 bases). V was shortened by 3 bases and J by 5 bases, with 18 bases between the two germline ends. CDR1 is GTSNPN and CDR2 is SVGIG in the germline V gene (reference sequence). The CDR3 is 15 residues long. The DNA of the CDR3 is TGTGCCTGGAGGAAAGGGCGGGGGCTAGAAGATACGCAGTATTTT. It yields the protein CAWRKGRGLEDTQYF.

The V gene is TRBV6-2 or TRBV6-3, the J gene TRBJ2-3, with 7 nucleotides matching TRBD2. Unmatched junction bases numbered 7, after V lost 2 bases and J lost 8 bases. Germline V CDR1 and CDR2: MNHEY, SVGEGT. This CDR3 spans 14 amino acids. The CDR3 protein is CASSYSGAWGTQYF. The CDR3 nucleotides read TGTGCCAGCAGTTACAGCGGGGCCTGGGGTACGCAGTATTTT.

The V gene is TRBV7-2, the J gene TRBJ1-6; D is perhaps TRBD1 (5 bases). Trimming left V 4 bases short and J 5 bases short, with 12 bases between. The CDR3 is 15 residues long. The V gene's germline CDR1 is SGHTA and CDR2 FQGNSA. CDR3 sequence: CASSSRRGNNSPLHF. The DNA of the CDR3 is TGTGCCAGCAGCTCAAGGAGGGGAAATAATTCACCCCTCCACTTT.

V and J are TRBV30 and TRBJ1-2; D ambiguous. The CDR3 runs 13 residues. Germline CDR1 and CDR2: GTSNPN and SVGIG (reference sequence). The V and J ends lost 0 bases and 1 base respectively, with 6 bases between them. This CDR3 is CAWSVSGNYGYTF. Written as DNA, the CDR3 is TGTGCCTGGAGTGTATCGGGTAACTATGGCTACACCTTC.